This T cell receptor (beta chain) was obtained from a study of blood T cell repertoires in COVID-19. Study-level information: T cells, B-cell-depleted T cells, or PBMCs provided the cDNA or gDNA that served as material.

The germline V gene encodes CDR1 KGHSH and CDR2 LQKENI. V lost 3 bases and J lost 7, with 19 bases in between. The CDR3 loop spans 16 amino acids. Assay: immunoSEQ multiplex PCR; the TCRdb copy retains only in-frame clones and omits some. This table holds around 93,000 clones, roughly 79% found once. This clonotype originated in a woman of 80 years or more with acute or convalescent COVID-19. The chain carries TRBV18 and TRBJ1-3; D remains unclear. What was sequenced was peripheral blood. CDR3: CASSPARSPRENTIYF. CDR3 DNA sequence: TGTGCCAGCTCACCGGCTAGGAGTCCAAGAGAGAACACCATATATTTT.